The 32 T cell receptor beta chains given below trace back to one sample, sequenced in a study of cytomegalovirus exposure and HLA in healthy donors. The assay was immunoSEQ multiplex PCR, and TCRdb's table has in-frame clones only and misses some. Of 200,000 to 300,000 clones in the sample, around 86% were seen once. Material for sequencing was PBMCs. The receptor set was obtained from a woman aged 25 to 39 in good health and CMV-seropositive.

The rearrangement uses TRBV7-2 and TRBJ2-7, with TRBD2 matching over 8 bases. J gave up 5 bases and V 2 bases, and 5 bases lay outside the gene matches. The germline V gene encodes CDR1 SGHTA and CDR2 FQGNSA. The CDR3 covers 14 residues. Here the CDR3 reads CASSLNGRANEQYF. As DNA, the CDR3 is TGTGCCAGCAGCTTAAACGGGAGGGCCAACGAGCAGTACTTC.

The J gene is TRBJ2-7, the V gene TRBV28; 8 bases line up with TRBD1. The CDR3 is 15 residues long. V shed 6 bases, J shed 0 bases, and the junction held 7 bases outside the gene matches. Germline CDR1 is MDHEN and CDR2 is SYDVKM. The CDR3 spells CASRRRQGISYEQYF. CDR3 DNA sequence: TGTGCCAGCAGACGGAGACAGGGGATCTCCTACGAGCAGTACTTC.

V usage is TRBV27 and J usage is TRBJ2-2; 7 bases align to TRBD2. Germline V gene data show CDR1 as MNHEY and CDR2 as SMNVEV (reference sequence). V shed 4 bases and J 1 base; nucleotides not matched to a gene: 6. The CDR3 consists of 16 residues. The CDR3 protein is CASSYLLAVNTGELFF. CDR3 sequence (DNA): TGTGCCAGCAGTTACCTTCTAGCGGTGAACACCGGGGAGCTGTTTTTT.

The chain employs TRBV13 and TRBJ2-6, with no clear D. Germline CDR1 is PRHDT and CDR2 is FYEKMQ (reference sequence). Trimming removed 5 bases from V and 2 bases from J, with 7 bases in between. The CDR3 spans 14 residues. The CDR3 DNA is TGTGCCAGCAGCCCCGAGGCTGGGGCCAACGTCCTGACTTTC. Translated, it gives CASSPEAGANVLTF.

This chain connects TRBV27 to TRBJ1-2, with D possibly TRBD1 on 5 matching bases. This CDR3 is 14 amino acids long. V lost 2 bases and J 7 bases, leaving 14 bases between the germline ends. Germline V gene lookup returns CDR1 MNHEY and CDR2 SMNVEV (reference sequence). The CDR3 loop is CASSLGQGVFGYTF. As DNA, the CDR3 is TGTGCCAGCAGTTTAGGGCAGGGTGTCTTTGGCTACACCTTC.

The rearrangement joins TRBV4-2 to TRBJ2-7, with D possibly TRBD1 on 5 matching bases. The V gene lost 1 base and the J gene lost 3 bases, with 13 bases spanning the gap. This CDR3 is built from 15 residues. CDR1 is LGHNA and CDR2 is YNFKEQ in the germline V gene. The CDR3 nucleotides are TGTGCCAGCAGCCAAGCCCCACAGGTAAACTACGAGCAGTACTTC. It is translated as CASSQAPQVNYEQYF.

This chain joins TRBV5-1 and TRBJ2-3, with D possibly being TRBD2 (5 bases). The ends were cut back, 0 bases at V and 0 bases at J, with 8 bases in the middle. The length of the CDR3 is 15 residues. From germline, CDR1 is SGHRS and CDR2 YFSETQ. CDR3 region: CASSLEPGSTDTQYF. The CDR3 nucleotides are TGCGCCAGCAGCTTGGAGCCGGGAAGCACAGATACGCAGTATTTT. Using reference TRBV5-1 and TRBJ2-3 for the parts outside the CDR3, the full variable domain is KAGVTQTPRYLIKTRGQQVTLSCSPISGHRSVSWYQQTPGQGLQFLFEYFSETQRNKGNFPGRFSGRQFSNSRSEMNVSTLELGDSALYLCASSLEPGSTDTQYFGPGTRLTVL.

The chain carries TRBV9 and TRBJ2-3; 8 nucleotides align to TRBD2. This CDR3 has 17 residues. Germline assignment: CDR1 SGDLS and CDR2 YYNGEE. The V gene end was trimmed by 0 bases and the J gene end by 3 bases; junction bases not matched to a gene: 9. DNA of the CDR3: TGTGCCAGCAGCGTAGACGGGGTTGCTAGCGGGACAGATACGCAGTATTTT. Amino acids: CASSVDGVASGTDTQYF.

This chain joins TRBV7-9 and TRBJ2-7, with D perhaps TRBD2 (7 bases). Germline-derived CDR1 and CDR2 are SEHNR and FQNEAQ (reference sequence). This CDR3 spans 14 amino acids. Trimming pared 1 base from V and 2 bases from J, leaving 9 bases between. CDR3 coding DNA: TGTGCCAGCAGCTTAGTAGGGGGGGCCTACGAGCAGTACTTC. This codes for CASSLVGGAYEQYF.

The chain combines TRBV29-1 with TRBJ2-7; D perhaps matches TRBD1 (5 bases). The CDR3 sequence is 15 residues long. CDR1 is SQVTM, CDR2 ANQGSEA, per germline. Trimming pared 4 bases from V and 5 bases from J, leaving 21 bases between. As DNA, the CDR3 is TGCAGCGTTGGCAGCGAAGGTTGGGGCCTGAACGAGCAGTACTTC. It translates to CSVGSEGWGLNEQYF.

J is TRBJ2-7 and V is TRBV6-1; 9 nucleotides agree with TRBD1. Germline CDR1 and CDR2: MNHNS and SASEGT. J was trimmed by 6 bases and V by 4 bases; bases with no gene match: 10. The CDR3 is 15 residues long. The CDR3 DNA follows: TGTGCCAGCAGTGTGTCTGGGACAGGGTTTCTCGAGCAGTACTTC. Amino acids: CASSVSGTGFLEQYF.

This clone was recorded only once. This sequence joins TRBV20-1 and TRBJ1-3; TRBD1 might be the D (5 bases). The CDR3 is made up of 11 amino acids. Germline V gives CDR1 DFQATT, CDR2 SNEGSKA (reference sequence). The ends were cut back, 7 bases at V and 2 bases at J, with 6 bases in the middle. CDR3 nucleotide sequence: TGCAGTGTAGGGGCTGGAAACACCATATATTTT. Residues: CSVGAGNTIYF.

The chain couples TRBV4-1 to TRBJ2-7, with TRBD1 matching over 9 bases. CDR3 length equals 15 residues. Trimming cost V 6 bases and J 1 base; bases outside gene matches: 7. In germline, CDR1 is MGHRA, CDR2 YSYEKL. The CDR3 DNA sequence: TGCGCCAGCAGTTATGGGACAGGGCTGTCCTACGAGCAGTACTTC. This encodes CASSYGTGLSYEQYF.

The CDR3 reads CASSQRLVQTYEQYF. The CDR3, as DNA: TGTGCCAGCAGCCAAAGACTAGTCCAGACCTACGAGCAGTACTTC. This chain uses TRBV4-2 with TRBJ2-7; a weak D match, TRBD2 (6 bases). CDR3 length: 15 amino acids. V dropped 2 bases and J dropped 2 bases, with 13 bases sitting between them. Germline values: CDR1 LGHNA, CDR2 YNFKEQ.

The rearrangement links TRBV5-1 to TRBJ2-7, with 9 bases that match TRBD2. This CDR3 is built from 15 residues. With V trimmed by 3 bases and J by 2 bases, 6 bases remained unmatched. Germline V lookup: CDR1 SGHRS, CDR2 YFSETQ. This CDR3 reads CASSSNVAGAYEQYF. The CDR3, as DNA: TGCGCCAGCAGCTCTAATGTAGCGGGAGCCTACGAGCAGTACTTC.

The chain is built from TRBV27 and TRBJ1-5; 8 bases agree with TRBD1. Germline V gene data show CDR1 as MNHEY and CDR2 as SMNVEV (reference sequence). J gave up 2 bases and V 5 bases, and 14 bases lay outside the gene matches. The CDR3 length is 18 residues. The CDR3 loop is CASSTRTGTARGNQPQHF. The CDR3 nucleotides are TGTGCCAGCAGTACAAGGACAGGGACGGCTCGGGGCAATCAGCCCCAGCATTTT.

Remarks on this clone: This specimen includes other DNA sequences encoding the same CDR3. The CDR3 DNA sequence: TGCGCCAGCAGCTTGGGAGGGACTAGCGGGAGTAATGAGCAGTTCTTC. The encoded protein is CASSLGGTSGSNEQFF. V is TRBV5-1 and J is TRBJ2-1; 14 nucleotides agree with TRBD2. In germline, CDR1 is SGHRS, CDR2 YFSETQ. The CDR3 runs to 16 residues. The trim removed 0 bases at V and 7 bases at J, leaving 3 bases unmatched.

The chain combines TRBV5-1 with TRBJ2-1, with TRBD2 matching 8 bases. The CDR3 contains 15 residues. CDR1 and CDR2 from the germline V gene are SGHRS and YFSETQ. Losses at the gene ends were 2 bases for V and 6 bases for J; bases not matched to a gene: 7. CDR3 DNA sequence: TGCGCCAGCAGCTTTCAAGCGGGAGTAGCCAATGAGCAGTTCTTC. Protein product: CASSFQAGVANEQFF.

The V call is TRBV5-1, the J call TRBJ2-1, with 8 bases that match TRBD2. Germline lookup yields CDR1 SGHRS and CDR2 YFSETQ. This CDR3 is built from 15 residues. The V and J ends lost 1 base and 3 bases, in that order; junction bases with no gene match: 3. CDR3: CASSLIAGYYNEQFF. CDR3 nucleotide sequence: TGCGCCAGCAGCTTGATAGCGGGATACTACAATGAGCAGTTCTTC.

The V gene is TRBV19, the J gene TRBJ2-5; the D is unclear. This CDR3 region has 12 residues. In germline, CDR1 is LNHDA, CDR2 SQIVND (reference sequence). Trimming removed 6 bases at V and 2 bases at J, with 7 bases between. CDR3 region: CASRSPQETQYF. The CDR3 DNA reads as TGTGCCAGTAGGTCCCCACAAGAGACCCAGTACTTC.

The chain employs TRBV9 and TRBJ2-7; no reliable D call. V shed 4 bases and J shed 2 bases, with 16 bases lying between them. The CDR3 has 15 residues. In germline, CDR1 is SGDLS, CDR2 YYNGEE. The CDR3 bases are TGTGCCAGCAGCCCGGGTATACCCCCTCCCTACGAGCAGTACTTC. Its translation is CASSPGIPPPYEQYF.

The rearrangement links TRBV7-2 to TRBJ2-7; D is possibly TRBD2 (6 bases). Germline V gives CDR1 SGHTA, CDR2 FQGNSA. CDR3 size: 14 residues. Trimming removed 5 bases at V and 2 bases at J, with 13 bases between. The CDR3 spells CASSPTGGTYEQYF. CDR3 DNA sequence: TGTGCCAGCAGCCCTACCGGGGGAACCTACGAGCAGTACTTC.

CDR3 residues: CASSLVADRNNYGYTF. In DNA, the CDR3 is TGTGCCAGCAGCTTAGTCGCGGACAGAAACAACTATGGCTACACCTTC. The J gene is TRBJ1-2, the V gene TRBV7-2, with D possibly TRBD1 on 6 matching bases. The CDR3 is made up of 16 amino acids. Looked up from germline, CDR1 is SGHTA and CDR2 is FQGNSA. The V gene lost 1 base and the J gene lost 2 bases, with 14 bases spanning the gap.

This chain uses TRBV6-1 with TRBJ2-7; 7 bases fit TRBD1. Looked up from germline, CDR1 is MNHNS and CDR2 is SASEGT. With 2 bases clipped from V and 2 bases from J, the junction kept 6 bases outside the gene matches. This CDR3 spans 15 amino acids. For the CDR3, the DNA is TGTGCCAGCAGTGAATGGACAGGATCCCCCTACGAGCAGTACTTC. It encodes CASSEWTGSPYEQYF.

The J gene is TRBJ1-5, the V gene TRBV7-9, with D possibly being TRBD1 (5 bases). The CDR3 consists of 14 residues. Trimming pared 1 base from V and 8 bases from J, leaving 12 bases between. The germline CDR1 and CDR2 sequences are SEHNR and FQNEAQ (reference sequence). The CDR3 sequence is CASSLGLGPEPQHF. The CDR3 region has the DNA TGTGCCAGCAGCTTAGGGTTGGGGCCGGAGCCCCAGCATTTT. The variable domain in full, completed from reference TRBV7-9 and TRBJ1-5, reads DTGVSQNPRHKITKRGQNVTFRCDPISEHNRLYWYRQTLGQGPEFLTYFQNEAQLEKSRLLSDRFSAERPKGSFSTLEIQRTEQGDSAMYLCASSLGLGPEPQHFGDGTRLSIL.

The V call is TRBV19, the J call TRBJ2-1, with D uncertain. CDR3 size: 13 residues. Trimming pared 0 bases from V and 4 bases from J, leaving 4 bases between. Looked up from germline, CDR1 is LNHDA and CDR2 is SQIVND (reference sequence). The CDR3 bases are TGTGCCAGTAGTATAGACAGGTACAATGAGCAGTTCTTC. Protein sequence: CASSIDRYNEQFF.

This chain connects TRBV30 to TRBJ1-1; 7 nucleotides align to TRBD1. There are 14 residues in the CDR3. The ends lost 4 bases at V and 6 bases at J; junction bases unmatched: 11. CDR1 is GTSNPN and CDR2 is SVGIG in the germline V gene (reference sequence). The CDR3 here is CAWTPDRKGAEAFF. The CDR3 nucleotides read TGTGCCTGGACCCCGGACAGGAAAGGCGCTGAAGCTTTCTTT.

The rearrangement links TRBV29-1 to TRBJ2-3; D unresolved. This CDR3 comprises 14 residues. Germline CDR1 and CDR2: SQVTM and ANQGSEA. V lost 6 bases to trimming and J lost 0 bases, with 13 bases between them. CDR3 amino acids: CSVISPTSTDTQYF. For the CDR3, the DNA is TGCAGCGTGATAAGCCCAACTAGCACAGATACGCAGTATTTT.

The CDR3 DNA sequence: TGTGCCAGCAGCTTGCATGTTGGGGCCAGCTCATCTGGAAACACCATATATTTT. It specifies CASSLHVGASSSGNTIYF. The chain recombines TRBV7-6 with TRBJ1-3; D possibly corresponds to TRBD1 (5 bases). In germline, CDR1 is SGHVS, CDR2 FNYEAQ. The V end was cut by 3 bases, the J end by 1 base, with 19 bases between. The CDR3 contains 18 residues.

V usage is TRBV4-1 and J usage is TRBJ2-1, with 7 bases lining up with TRBD2. J lost 8 bases, V lost 4 bases, and 17 bases had no gene match. Germline assignment: CDR1 MGHRA and CDR2 YSYEKL. The CDR3 length is 17 residues. The CDR3 bases are TGCGCCAGCAGCCGCGTAGTCGGGCGGGAGTGGGTCGATGAGCAGTTCTTC. It encodes CASSRVVGREWVDEQFF.

V gene TRBV5-1 combines with J gene TRBJ1-3; TRBD1 is a possible D gene (5 bases). V lost 0 bases to trimming and J lost 0 bases, with 7 bases between them. The germline gives CDR1 SGHRS, CDR2 YFSETQ. The CDR3 loop spans 15 amino acids. CDR3 region: CASSLVTGSGNTIYF. DNA for the CDR3: TGCGCCAGCAGCTTGGTAACAGGCTCTGGAAACACCATATATTTT.

The chain couples TRBV5-1 to TRBJ1-3, with TRBD1 matching over 7 bases. Germline loops: CDR1 SGHRS, CDR2 YFSETQ. V lost 3 bases and J lost 0; bases outside the gene matches: 6. The CDR3 is 16 residues long. CDR3 DNA sequence: TGCGCCAGCAGCTCAAAGGGACAGTTCTCTGGAAACACCATATATTTT. Translation gives CASSSKGQFSGNTIYF.